The 10 T cell receptor beta chains presented below share a single source sample, sequenced in a study of T cells in women clearing cervical HPV infection. The table came from immunoSEQ multiplex PCR; TCRdb's copy has only in-frame clones and leaves some out. This table holds fewer than 35,000 clones. The specimen sequenced was blood buffy coat. These receptors originate from a woman aged 18-70 years with a cervical HPV16 infection that either progressed to CIN3+ or cleared (not recorded which).

Comment on this clone: The read finishes 3 residues shy of the CDR3 end, and the germline J gene is used to complete it. V usage is TRBV14 and J usage is TRBJ1-1; maybe TRBD1 (6 bases). CDR1 is SGHDN and CDR2 is FVKESK in the germline V gene. This CDR3 has 16 amino acids. Between the trimmed V and J ends, which lost 2 bases and 6 bases, there was a span of 19 bases. The DNA read from the CDR3 is TGTGCCAGCAGCCAACACGCAGGGGTACCTTTATCTGAA. Its translation is CASSQHAGVPLSE. The full CDR3 protein is CASSQHAGVPLSEAFF.

Points on this clone: The read terminates 3 residues before the CDR3 end, so the remaining end is supplied by the germline J gene. The chain employs TRBV6-2 or TRBV6-3 and TRBJ2-5; D tentatively reads TRBD1 or TRBD2 (5 bases each). Germline CDR1 MNHEY, CDR2 SVGEGT. The CDR3 totals 12 residues. CDR3 region: CASKAQGDTQYF. Incomplete CDR3 DNA: TGTGCCAGCAAGGCCCAGGGAGATACC.

Concerning this clone: The sequenced fragment ends 3 residues before the CDR3 boundary, so the rest is inferred from the germline J gene. The rearrangement uses TRBV6-1 and TRBJ2-3, with D unresolved. The germline CDR1 and CDR2 sequences are MNHNS and SASEGT. This CDR3 contains 14 residues. The DNA read from the CDR3 is TGTGCCAGCAGTGGGTATACAGATCAAGAGACG. It specifies CASSGYTDQET. The whole CDR3 protein is CASSGYTDQETQYF.

Regarding this clone: From the germline J gene comes the end of the CDR3, since the read stops 3 residues before it. The rearrangement links TRBV20-1 to TRBJ2-5, with TRBD2 matching 8 bases. The CDR3 covers 14 residues. Germline lookup yields CDR1 DFQATT and CDR2 SNEGSKA (reference sequence). Germline trimming cut 6 bases from V and 7 bases from J; bases unmatched to any gene: 13. Partial CDR3 DNA: TGCAGTGCCAAACCGGGACTAGGGGAGGCGACC. Protein: CSAKPGLGEAT. The full-length CDR3 reads as CSAKPGLGEATQYF.

The part of the CDR3 DNA that was read is TGCAGCGTCCTTAAAGCTAGCACAGATACG. Protein sequence: CSVLKASTDT. From start to end, the CDR3 is CSVLKASTDTQYF. This chain joins TRBV29-1 and TRBJ2-3; no definite D call. The read falls 3 residues short of the CDR3 end, and the missing part is taken from the germline J gene. V shed 6 bases and J shed 0 bases, with 10 bases lying between them. CDR3 length: 13 residues. Germline V gene data show CDR1 as SQVTM and CDR2 as ANQGSEA.

Worth noting for this clone: The read comes to an end 3 residues before the CDR3 does, leaving the germline J gene to fill in the end. The chain recombines TRBV20-1 with TRBJ1-5, with 7 bases aligning to TRBD1. V gave up 6 bases and J gave up 2 bases; unmatched junction bases: 10. CDR1 is DFQATT, CDR2 SNEGSKA, per germline (reference sequence). The CDR3 length is 15 residues. The part of the CDR3 DNA that was read is TGCAGTGCGATCGGGACAGTAGCGGGCAATCAGCCC. Protein sequence: CSAIGTVAGNQP. The full-length CDR3 reads as CSAIGTVAGNQPQHF.

As to this clone: The CDR3 end is not reached by the read, which stops 3 residues before it; the germline J gene fills it in. This chain links TRBV18 with TRBJ2-2; tentatively, D is TRBD1 (5 bases). The CDR3 length is 15 residues. Germline CDR1 and CDR2: KGHSH and LQKENI. The CDR3 bases that were read are TGTGCCAGCTCACCAAGTGACAGCGTTAATTCGCCG. Its translation is CASSPSDSVNSP. The full CDR3 protein is CASSPSDSVNSPLFF.

Turning to this clone: The CDR3 extends 3 residues past the end of the read, so its final part is completed from the germline J gene. The chain uses TRBV2 and TRBJ2-2, with D maybe TRBD1 (7 bases). The length of the CDR3 is 15 residues. In germline, CDR1 is SNHLY, CDR2 FYNNEI. Partial CDR3 DNA: TGTGCCAGCACACGTTACTCGACAGGGCGGGAAAAG. It codes for CASTRYSTGREK. The complete CDR3 sequence is CASTRYSTGREKLFF. Together with reference TRBV2 and TRBJ2-2, the CDR3 gives the full variable domain: EPEVTQTPSHQVTQMGQEVILRCVPISNHLYFYWYRQILGQKVEFLVSFYNNEISEKSEIFDDQFSVERPDGSNFTLKIRSTKLEDSAMYFCASTRYSTGREKLFFGEGSRLTVL.

For this clone: The CDR3 end lies 3 residues beyond the end of the read and is filled in from the germline J gene. The V call is TRBV14, the J call TRBJ1-2, with D possibly TRBD1 on 6 matching bases. Germline-derived CDR1 and CDR2 are SGHDN and FVKESK. Trimming pared 4 bases from V and 4 bases from J, leaving 13 bases between. This CDR3 contains 14 residues. The sequenced CDR3 bases are TGTGCCAGCAGCCGGGACACGAAGGGCTATGGC. It is translated as CASSRDTKGYG. The CDR3 in full is CASSRDTKGYGYTF.

Turning to this clone: The read gets to within 3 residues of the CDR3 end, and the germline J gene fills in the rest. This chain uses TRBV5-1 with TRBJ2-1, with 10 bases identical to TRBD2. CDR1 is SGHRS, CDR2 YFSETQ, per germline. V lost 0 bases to trimming and J lost 4 bases; unmatched junction nucleotides: 7. The CDR3 loop spans 17 amino acids. CDR3: CASSLASGRAGYNEQFF. The CDR3 DNA, read in part, is TGCGCCAGCAGCTTGGCAAGCGGGAGGGCCGGGTACAATGAG.